One sample yielded the 32 T cell receptor beta chains listed below, sequenced in a study of shared clonotypes between healthy human individuals. Some clones are missing from TCRdb's copy, which holds only in-frame ones; the method was immunoSEQ multiplex PCR. The sample holds about 690,000 clones, 90% seen once. Sequenced input: memory CD8+ T cells from PBMCs. The subset denotes: CD45RO+ cells pooled with CCR7-negative TemRA cells. The receptors here all came from a young man in good health. Some clones in this sample may be carry-over from other donors' samples.

The chain recombines TRBV30 with TRBJ1-4; TRBD1 might be the D (5 bases). The germline CDR1 and CDR2 sequences are GTSNPN and SVGIG (reference sequence). The CDR3 is 13 residues long. The ends were cut back, 0 bases at V and 7 bases at J, with 9 bases in the middle. Here the CDR3 reads CAWSVLGGEKLFF. CDR3 bases: TGTGCCTGGAGTGTACTCGGGGGTGAAAAACTGTTTTTT.

The V call is TRBV5-1, the J call TRBJ2-3; D possibly corresponds to TRBD2 (6 bases). This CDR3 spans 17 amino acids. V shed 1 base and J shed 1 base, with 16 bases lying between them. Germline values: CDR1 SGHRS, CDR2 YFSETQ. The DNA for the CDR3 is TGCGCCAGCAGCTTGATCTCGGGCGGGACGGGCACAGATACGCAGTATTTT. It translates to CASSLISGGTGTDTQYF.

J is TRBJ2-7 and V is TRBV5-8, with 7 bases fitting TRBD1. The V and J ends lost 0 bases and 7 bases, in that order; junction bases with no gene match: 13. CDR1 SGHTS and CDR2 YDEGEE come from the germline V gene. The CDR3 loop spans 16 amino acids. The CDR3, as DNA: TGTGCCAGCAGCTTGGTTAGGAACAGGGGATTGGAAGAGCAGTACTTC. It translates to CASSLVRNRGLEEQYF.

This sequence joins TRBV7-6 and TRBJ2-4, with D maybe TRBD1 (5 bases). Trimming removed 4 bases from V and 1 base from J, with 17 bases in between. CDR3 size: 17 residues. The germline gives CDR1 SGHVS, CDR2 FNYEAQ. The CDR3 loop reads CASSSLGPQVAKNIQYF. In DNA, the CDR3 is TGTGCCAGCAGCTCCCTGGGGCCCCAGGTGGCCAAAAACATTCAGTACTTC. The variable domain in full, with the rest retrieved from reference TRBV7-6 and TRBJ2-4, is GAGVSQSPRYKVTKRGQDVALRCDPISGHVSLYWYRQALGQGPEFLTYFNYEAQQDKSGLPNDRFSAERPEGSISTLTIQRTEQRDSAMYRCASSSLGPQVAKNIQYFGAGTRLSVL.

The chain uses TRBV5-5 and TRBJ2-7, with D unclear. The germline gives CDR1 SGHKS, CDR2 YYEKEE (reference sequence). The CDR3 has 13 residues. The ends were cut back, 4 bases at V and 4 bases at J, with 12 bases in the middle. The CDR3, as DNA: TGTGCCAGCAGCCATGGGCAGCTGTACGAGCAGTACTTC. Amino acids: CASSHGQLYEQYF.

Of note for this clone: Other DNA sequences in the sample encode the same CDR3. This rearrangement joins TRBV27 to TRBJ1-1, with D possibly matching TRBD1 (5 bases). V gave up 0 bases and J gave up 1 base, with 9 bases separating them. The germline gives CDR1 MNHEY, CDR2 SMNVEV (reference sequence). This CDR3 spans 15 amino acids. CDR3 sequence reads: CASSLSGTGNTEAFF. The CDR3, as DNA: TGTGCCAGCAGTTTATCCGGGACGGGGAACACTGAAGCTTTCTTT.

V gene TRBV19 combines with J gene TRBJ1-5; D is unresolved. Trimming cost V 10 bases and J 3 bases, with 16 bases left between them. The germline V gene has CDR1 LNHDA and CDR2 SQIVND (reference sequence). This CDR3 is 14 amino acids long. CDR3 protein: CATLPGEINQPQHF. CDR3 coding DNA: TGTGCCACCCTCCCCGGAGAAATCAATCAGCCCCAGCATTTT.

This chain links TRBV5-4 with TRBJ2-1, with TRBD1 matching 9 bases. Trimming took 3 bases from V and 6 from J; bases not matched to a gene: 7. From germline, CDR1 is SGHNT and CDR2 YYREEE (reference sequence). The CDR3 extends over 15 amino acids. CDR3 protein: CASSSGQGPFNEQFF. In DNA, the CDR3 is TGTGCCAGCAGCTCGGGACAGGGCCCTTTCAATGAGCAGTTCTTC.

V and J are TRBV28 and TRBJ2-7; 7 nucleotides agree with TRBD1. CDR1 and CDR2 (germline): MDHEN, SYDVKM. V shed 6 bases, J shed 3 bases, and the junction held 11 bases outside the gene matches. The CDR3 runs 15 residues. This chain's CDR3 is CASSKTGSLVYEQYF. The CDR3 DNA sequence: TGTGCCAGCAGCAAGACAGGGTCTCTTGTCTACGAGCAGTACTTC.

The chain carries TRBV30 and TRBJ2-5; D is possibly TRBD1 (5 bases). The germline CDR1 and CDR2 sequences are GTSNPN and SVGIG (reference sequence). The V end was cut by 1 base, the J end by 4 bases, with 28 bases between. The CDR3 runs to 19 residues. As DNA, the CDR3 is TGTGCCTGGAGTGGACAACAGGACCCGGGTCCTATCGGACCAGAGACCCAGTACTTC. Amino acid sequence: CAWSGQQDPGPIGPETQYF.

This clone was picked up a small number of times. V gene TRBV4-2 combines with J gene TRBJ2-7, with TRBD1 identical over 8 bases. CDR1 is LGHNA and CDR2 is YNFKEQ in the germline V gene. The CDR3 runs to 14 residues. The V and J ends lost 3 bases and 3 bases, in that order; junction bases with no gene match: 4. CDR3 sequence (DNA): TGTGCCAGCAGCCAGGGCAGGGGGCTCTACGAGCAGTACTTC. Translation gives CASSQGRGLYEQYF.

V is TRBV11-1 and J is TRBJ2-5; D gene unclear. Trimming took off 5 bases at V and 3 bases at J, with 13 bases between the two ends. Per the germline V gene, CDR1 is SGHAT and CDR2 is FQDESV (reference sequence). The CDR3 contains 14 residues. CDR3 in amino acids: CASSPPSGKETQYF. The CDR3 coding sequence is TGTGCCAGCAGCCCTCCGTCGGGCAAAGAGACCCAGTACTTC.

The CDR3 DNA sequence: TGTGCCAGTAGTATAGAACTTGAAGGGTGTGGCTACACCTTC. It codes for CASSIELEGCGYTF. V is TRBV19 and J is TRBJ1-2, with D unresolved. V dropped 0 bases and J dropped 7 bases, with 12 bases sitting between them. The germline gives CDR1 LNHDA, CDR2 SQIVND (reference sequence). This CDR3 is built from 14 residues.

This chain connects TRBV7-9 to TRBJ2-3; no reliable D call. The CDR3 loop spans 13 amino acids. V was cut by 3 bases and J by 0 bases, with 4 bases left in between. The germline V gene encodes CDR1 SEHNR and CDR2 FQNEAQ (reference sequence). As DNA, the CDR3 is TGTGCCAGCAGCTTGGGCAGCACAGATACGCAGTATTTT. Protein product: CASSLGSTDTQYF.

The V call is TRBV7-9, the J call TRBJ2-5; perhaps TRBD2 as D (6 bases). This CDR3 is 15 amino acids long. Trimming cost V 5 bases and J 5 bases, with 18 bases left between them. Per the germline V gene, CDR1 is SEHNR and CDR2 is FQNEAQ (reference sequence). CDR3 nucleotide sequence: TGTGCCAGCAGCCTCACCCAGGGAGGCTTGGAGACCCAGTACTTC. It translates to CASSLTQGGLETQYF.

The chain couples TRBV7-9 to TRBJ2-7, with D possibly being TRBD2 (6 bases). Per germline, CDR1 SEHNR and CDR2 FQNEAQ (reference sequence). Trimming removed 5 bases at V and 0 bases at J, with 20 bases between. CDR3 length equals 17 residues. The DNA of the CDR3 is TGTGCCAGCAGCCTTACCCCCCGCGGGGATACCTCCTACGAGCAGTACTTC. This codes for CASSLTPRGDTSYEQYF.

The chain has TRBV30 and TRBJ1-3, with D tentatively TRBD1 (6 bases). The germline V gene encodes CDR1 GTSNPN and CDR2 SVGIG (reference sequence). The CDR3 runs 16 residues. Trimming removed 2 bases at V and 4 bases at J, with 18 bases between. CDR3 DNA sequence: TGTGCCTGGAGTCCCGGGGTCGGGGGCGAAGGAAACACCATATATTTT. Translation gives CAWSPGVGGEGNTIYF.

The chain employs TRBV5-1 and TRBJ2-1; 8 bases are a match to TRBD1. CDR1 is SGHRS and CDR2 is YFSETQ in the germline V gene. The CDR3 runs 14 residues. The J segment lost 8 bases and the V segment lost 4 bases, leaving 8 bases of the junction unmatched. The CDR3 protein is CASSQYRGVDEQFF. The CDR3, as DNA: TGCGCCAGCAGCCAATACAGGGGGGTCGATGAGCAGTTCTTC.

The chain is built from TRBV6-1 and TRBJ2-1; a weak D match, TRBD2 (6 bases). CDR1 and CDR2 from the germline V gene are MNHNS and SASEGT. Deletions cut 2 bases from V and 4 bases from J, with 9 bases between. The CDR3 totals 14 residues. The CDR3 DNA reads TGTGCCAGCAGTGAAAAGGGAGGATACAATGAGCAGTTCTTC. Translation: CASSEKGGYNEQFF.

The chain has TRBV10-3 and TRBJ2-3, with TRBD2 matching over 8 bases. The CDR3 covers 16 residues. CDR1 ENHRY and CDR2 SYGVKD come from the germline V gene. V was pared by 11 bases and J by 2 bases, with 15 bases of the junction left unmatched. The CDR3 loop is CAARGELAASTDTQYF. CDR3 nucleotides: TGTGCCGCCCGCGGGGAACTAGCGGCATCCACAGATACGCAGTATTTT.

The J gene is TRBJ1-5, the V gene TRBV16; D is possibly TRBD1 (5 bases). This CDR3 has 14 amino acids. Looked up from germline, CDR1 is KGHSY and CDR2 is FQNENV. With 0 bases removed from V and 6 bases from J, the gap between germline ends came to 9 bases. The DNA for the CDR3 is TGTGCCAGCAGCCAATCGGGGGAGCGTCAGCCCCAGCATTTT. Translated, it gives CASSQSGERQPQHF.

The chain's CDR3 is CASSPEVGTSAYEQYF. The CDR3 DNA is TGTGCCAGCAGCCCGGAAGTGGGGACTAGCGCCTACGAGCAGTACTTC. The V call is TRBV4-2, the J call TRBJ2-7; 10 bases agree with TRBD2. The CDR3 has 16 amino acids. J was trimmed by 2 bases and V by 4 bases; bases with no gene match: 8. The germline CDR1 and CDR2 sequences are LGHNA and YNFKEQ.

This sequence joins TRBV7-2 and TRBJ2-5; D gene ambiguous. CDR3 length: 16 residues. CDR1 and CDR2 from the germline V gene are SGHTA and FQGNSA. V was clipped by 2 bases and J by 1 base, with 14 bases between them. This CDR3 is CASSLTGPRVQETQYF. CDR3 DNA: TGTGCCAGCAGCTTAACCGGACCTAGAGTCCAAGAGACCCAGTACTTC.

This chain uses TRBV28 with TRBJ1-4, with D possibly matching TRBD1 (5 bases). V lost 4 bases and J lost 5, with 17 bases in between. The CDR3 is 16 amino acids. CDR1 is MDHEN, CDR2 SYDVKM, per germline. The CDR3 is CASSSLTGLQNEKLFF. The CDR3 coding sequence is TGTGCCAGCAGTTCGCTAACGGGACTCCAGAATGAAAAACTGTTTTTT.

This sequence joins TRBV25-1 and TRBJ2-2, with 11 bases that match TRBD1. CDR1 is MGHDK and CDR2 is SYGVNS in the germline V gene. This CDR3 is 17 amino acids long. Unmatched junction bases numbered 7, after V lost 4 bases and J lost 3 bases. For the CDR3, the DNA is TGTGCCAGCAGTGGGACAGGGGGCTATTGGGACACCGGGGAGCTGTTTTTT. It yields the protein CASSGTGGYWDTGELFF.

The chain has TRBV7-9 and TRBJ2-1, with TRBD2 matching over 11 bases. V lost 4 bases to trimming and J lost 3 bases; unmatched junction nucleotides: 5. Germline CDR1 reads SEHNR; CDR2 reads FQNEAQ (reference sequence). The CDR3 is made up of 16 amino acids. CDR3 sequence (DNA): TGTGCCAGCAGCTCGGGGACTAGCGGATACTACAATGAGCAGTTCTTC. Encoded protein: CASSSGTSGYYNEQFF.

V gene TRBV30 combines with J gene TRBJ1-2; TRBD1 might be the D (6 bases). The CDR3 covers 8 residues. The germline CDR1 and CDR2 sequences are GTSNPN and SVGIG (reference sequence). V dropped 5 bases and J dropped 14 bases, with 9 bases sitting between them. This CDR3 is CAWDDRTF. The CDR3 bases are TGTGCCTGGGACGACAGGACCTTC.

The rearrangement joins TRBV6-1 to TRBJ1-2, with D maybe TRBD1 (6 bases). Germline V lookup: CDR1 MNHNS, CDR2 SASEGT. The CDR3 extends over 16 amino acids. Trimming pared 0 bases from V and 8 bases from J, leaving 19 bases between. The CDR3 here is CASSEAPRGTPDGYTF. CDR3 nucleotide sequence: TGTGCCAGCAGTGAAGCCCCGAGGGGGACACCGGACGGCTACACCTTC.

This rearrangement joins TRBV7-6 to TRBJ1-3; D not resolved. Germline values: CDR1 SGHVS, CDR2 FNYEAQ. Trimming shortened V by 5 bases and J by 0 bases, and 14 bases separated the two germline ends. This CDR3 region has 16 residues. CDR3 nucleotides: TGTGCCAGCAGCACCGAAAAGGTGAGCTCTGGAAACACCATATATTTT. Its protein is CASSTEKVSSGNTIYF.

This chain uses TRBV15 with TRBJ2-5, with TRBD1 matching 8 bases. The germline gives CDR1 LNHNV, CDR2 YYDKDF (reference sequence). CDR3 length: 15 residues. With V trimmed by 3 bases and J by 2 bases, 5 bases remained unmatched. In nucleotides, the CDR3 is TGTGCCACCAGCAGGTGGACAGGGACACAAGAGACCCAGTACTTC. Its protein product is CATSRWTGTQETQYF.

This clone has a single count. Mismatch with germline at one junction end may stem from a read error. DNA of the CDR3: TGTGCCAGCAGCGAGGGAAGCACCATATATTTT. Translated, it gives CASSEGSTIYF. The chain recombines TRBV7-8 with TRBJ1-3; D unclear. Germline V gives CDR1 SGHVS, CDR2 FQNEAQ. The CDR3 loop spans 11 amino acids.

V usage is TRBV13 and J usage is TRBJ2-3; no firm D call. This CDR3 comprises 15 residues. CDR1 is PRHDT, CDR2 FYEKMQ, per germline (reference sequence). V gave up 5 bases and J gave up 0 bases, with 12 bases separating them. CDR3 bases: TGTGCCAGCAGCCCCTCCCCCCTTAGCACAGATACGCAGTATTTT. Protein: CASSPSPLSTDTQYF.